Presented here are 17 T cell receptor beta chains from one specimen sequenced in a study of blood T cells in healthy people across ages. Through a sample-barcoded 5' primer and a J-beta primer mix, a second PCR was run for about 7 to 12 cycles. TCRdb re-analysed the 5' RACE reads in MiXCR, keeping a single row per CDR3 protein. Here the sample spans some 1.6 million distinct CDR3 sequences, about 35% being singletons. The sequencing input was blood. Every receptor here comes from a woman aged 30 to 39 in good health.

The rearrangement uses TRBV7-8 and TRBJ2-1, with 9 bases matching TRBD2. The CDR3 contains 17 residues. Trimming at V came to 0 bases and at J to 8 bases, leaving 11 bases not matched to a gene. Germline CDR1 reads SGHVS; CDR2 reads FQNEAQ. The CDR3 region has the DNA TGTGCCAGCAGCTTAGCCCTTTGGCGGGAGGGCTTTTATGAGCAGTTCTTC. Translated, it gives CASSLALWREGFYEQFF.

This clonotype turned up a few times. The rearrangement joins TRBV20-1 to TRBJ2-3; D is perhaps TRBD1 (5 bases). The CDR3 totals 12 residues. The V end was cut by 6 bases, the J end by 9 bases, with 16 bases between. Germline V CDR1 and CDR2: DFQATT, SNEGSKA (reference sequence). The DNA of the CDR3 is TGCAGTGCCCAAACCGGTTCAGGGACGCAGTATTTT. Residues: CSAQTGSGTQYF.

About this clonotype: One junction end disagrees with the germline gene, perhaps due to a read error. This chain uses TRBV14 with TRBJ1-2; D may be TRBD1 (5 bases). Germline V gene lookup returns CDR1 SGHDN and CDR2 FVKESK. The CDR3 is 13 amino acids. CDR3 sequence reads: CASSPGRNYDYTF. CDR3 sequence (DNA): TGTGCCAGCAGCCCGGGACGGAATTATGACTACACCTTC.

This clonotype was seen only a few times. V is TRBV13 and J is TRBJ2-7; D is uncertain. Germline CDR1 PRHDT, CDR2 FYEKMQ (reference sequence). The CDR3 loop spans 14 amino acids. The V end was cut by 4 bases, the J end by 6 bases, with 16 bases between. This CDR3 reads CASSSPIGRGEQYF. Here the CDR3 DNA reads TGTGCCAGCAGCTCCCCTATCGGGCGAGGCGAGCAGTACTTC.

In regard to this clonotype: Germline is not matched at one junction end, which may reflect a read error. The gene calls are TRBV10-3 and TRBJ2-5, with D possibly matching TRBD2 (5 bases). The germline CDR1 and CDR2 sequences are ENHRY and SYGVKD. The CDR3 runs to 13 residues. CDR3 loop: CATSSAGQETQYF. The DNA of the CDR3 is TGTGCCACCAGTTCGGCGGGCCAAGAGACCCAGTACTTC.

This clonotype was seen more than once but under ten times. The chain combines TRBV7-3 with TRBJ2-3; the match to TRBD2 covers 7 bases. The CDR3 runs to 16 residues. Losses at the gene ends were 0 bases for V and 3 bases for J; bases not matched to a gene: 6. The germline gives CDR1 SGHTA, CDR2 FQGTGA. CDR3 residues: CASSLTGGIRTDTQYF. For the CDR3, the DNA is TGTGCCAGCAGCTTAACGGGAGGGATTCGAACAGATACGCAGTATTTT.

The chain links TRBV2 to TRBJ2-1; 7 bases match TRBD2. V shed 3 bases, J shed 6 bases, and the junction held 11 bases outside the gene matches. This CDR3 is 16 amino acids long. Germline CDR1 reads SNHLY; CDR2 reads FYNNEI. In DNA, the CDR3 is TGTGCCAGCAGTGATCCATCGAGGGAGGGCATCAATGAGCAGTTCTTC. It codes for CASSDPSREGINEQFF.

J is TRBJ2-1 and V is TRBV3-1; D might be TRBD2 (5 bases). Germline CDR1 and CDR2: LGHDT and YNNKEL (reference sequence). There are 17 residues in the CDR3. Trimming removed 0 bases from V and 0 bases from J, with 12 bases in between. The CDR3 reads CASSQEDWTLSYNEQFF. CDR3 bases: TGTGCCAGCAGCCAAGAAGATTGGACTCTCTCCTACAATGAGCAGTTCTTC.

To note about this clonotype: The germline gene is not matched at one end of the junction; a read error may be the cause. The chain joins TRBV29-1 to TRBJ2-1, with D tentatively TRBD1 (6 bases). The germline V gene has CDR1 SQVTM and CDR2 ANQGSEA. The CDR3 is made up of 13 amino acids. CDR3 region: CSVERQELGERFF. CDR3 DNA: TGCAGCGTTGAGCGACAGGAATTGGGTGAGCGGTTCTTC.

This clonotype occurred a few times. The rearrangement joins TRBV7-3 to TRBJ1-2, with TRBD1 identical over 9 bases. Per germline, CDR1 SGHTA and CDR2 FQGTGA. This CDR3 is 14 amino acids long. V shed 5 bases, J shed 8 bases, and the junction held 9 bases outside the gene matches. For the CDR3, the DNA is TGTGCCAGCAGCCCCCAGGGACAGGGCGTCGGCTACACCTTC. It specifies CASSPQGQGVGYTF.

This clonotype was observed a few times. V and J are TRBV6-5 and TRBJ2-3; D may be TRBD2 (6 bases). This CDR3 has 15 residues. The germline gives CDR1 MNHEY, CDR2 SVGAGI. Trimming removed 6 bases from V and 5 bases from J, with 18 bases in between. DNA for the CDR3: TGTGCCAGCAGGGGCCGTCGGGAGAGGGTAGATACGCAGTATTTT. Translating it yields CASRGRRERVDTQYF.

J is TRBJ1-2 and V is TRBV3-1; possibly TRBD1 for D (6 bases). The germline CDR1 and CDR2 sequences are LGHDT and YNNKEL (reference sequence). CDR3 length: 16 amino acids. V dropped 0 bases and J dropped 4 bases, with 15 bases sitting between them. CDR3 coding DNA: TGTGCCAGCAGCCAAGAAAGTAATGGAGGGGGCTATGGCTACACCTTC. It specifies CASSQESNGGGYGYTF.

This clonotype was observed a single time. This chain connects TRBV20-1 to TRBJ2-4, with 9 bases that match TRBD2. The DNA end is a closer match to TRBJ2-7, so the J assignment may be wrong. The CDR3 runs to 14 residues. Germline V gene sequence: CDR1 DFQATT, CDR2 SNEGSKA (reference sequence). CDR3 in amino acids: CSASGLAGWIEQYF. The DNA for the CDR3 is TGCAGTGCTAGCGGTCTAGCGGGATGGATCGAGCAGTACTTC.

This clonotype appeared once. The gene calls are TRBV20-1 and TRBJ1-2; D is ambiguous. The V and J ends lost 2 bases and 6 bases respectively, with 7 bases between them. The CDR3 has 11 residues. Germline CDR1 reads DFQATT; CDR2 reads SNEGSKA (reference sequence). CDR3 sequence (DNA): TGCAGTGCTAGATTCAGACATGGCTACACCTTC. Its protein is CSARFRHGYTF.

The rearrangement joins TRBV5-1 to TRBJ1-1; D unclear. Trimming shortened V by 4 bases and J by 5 bases, and 12 bases separated the two germline ends. The CDR3 runs to 13 residues. Germline V CDR1 and CDR2: SGHRS, YFSETQ. The CDR3 sequence is CASSAYPGTEAFF. DNA of the CDR3: TGCGCCAGCAGCGCCTACCCGGGTACTGAAGCTTTCTTT.

This clonotype was seen only a few times. The J gene is TRBJ1-6, the V gene TRBV4-1; D is undetermined. CDR3 length: 14 residues. Germline CDR1 MGHRA, CDR2 YSYEKL. V shed 1 base and J shed 9 bases, with 10 bases lying between them. CDR3 sequence reads: CASSQARLGSPLHF. In DNA form, the CDR3 reads TGCGCCAGCAGCCAAGCCCGCCTGGGTTCACCCCTCCACTTT.

The CDR3 DNA is TGTGCCAGCAGGCCAGGACAGAAAAGCGAGCAGTACTTC. This codes for CASRPGQKSEQYF. This rearrangement joins TRBV27 to TRBJ2-7; a weak D match, TRBD1 (6 bases). The CDR3 extends over 13 amino acids. Germline V gene data show CDR1 as MNHEY and CDR2 as SMNVEV (reference sequence). Deletions cut 6 bases from V and 6 bases from J, with 15 bases between.